The present T cell receptor beta chain was sequenced within a study of T cells after yellow fever vaccination. Findings of the study overall: The secondary response was weaker but peaked faster, day 5 versus 15. A minor fraction of clonotypes spanned both CD4 and CD8 compartments.

The table lists this clonotype with many counts. Its antigen is unknown. TCRdb re-derived calls from the 5' RACE reads in MiXCR, one entry per CDR3 protein. The sample yields 250,000 to 400,000 distinct CDR3 sequences, approximately 4% seen once. The V gene lost 6 bases and the J gene lost 9 bases, with 21 bases spanning the gap. The CDR3 is made up of 14 amino acids. Germline values: CDR1 DFQATT, CDR2 SNEGSKA (reference sequence). The chain links TRBV20-1 to TRBJ2-1, with D perhaps matching TRBD1 or TRBD2 (6 bases each). This receptor was identified in a man younger than 30 who received the YFV17D yellow fever vaccine. Sequences were derived from PBMCs, sampled 15 days after the yellow fever booster vaccination. The CDR3 DNA follows: TGCAGTGCCCAACGACAGGACGCGGGGAGTGAGCAGTTCTTC. Its translation: CSAQRQDAGSEQFF.